One T cell receptor (beta chain) is described in this entry. Its antigen is unidentified. This specimen belongs to a study of blood T cells in healthy people across ages. Overall study results and limits: Roughly linear declines in TCR beta diversity per million T cells occurred with age. Higher diversity, along with more naive CD4+ cells, distinguished long-lived donors from aged donors.

Using a J-beta primer mix together with a sample-barcoded 5' primer, a second PCR was run for about 6 to 12 cycles. Every single cDNA molecule received a tag from a template-switch adaptor with 12 random nucleotides. TCRdb processed the 5' RACE reads anew with MiXCR; each CDR3 protein has one entry. The repertoire holds 2 million or so distinct CDR3 sequences, with 40% to 55% as singletons. The germline gives CDR1 SEHNR, CDR2 FQNEAQ (reference sequence). This CDR3 spans 12 amino acids. V was cut by 0 bases and J by 8 bases, with 5 bases left in between. Isolation yielded PBMCs, at least 6 million per sample, in every case.

The receptor comes from a woman between 40 and 50 years old in good health. Material: blood. The rearrangement uses TRBV7-9 and TRBJ1-5; D gene ambiguous. The CDR3, as DNA: TGTGCCAGCAGCTTAGCGGATGAGCCCCAGCATTTT. This translates into CASSLADEPQHF.